The rows below give T cell receptor beta chains drawn from one sample of a study of blood T cell repertoires in COVID-19. Some clones are missing from TCRdb's copy, which holds only in-frame ones; the method was immunoSEQ multiplex PCR. The repertoire consists of 140,000 to 150,000 clones, with around three quarters occurring once and the leading ten covering 4.2%. Sequences were obtained from peripheral blood. The origin of the receptors is a man in his 60s with acute or convalescent COVID-19. The CDR3 runs from the conserved cysteine through the conserved F or W. The order of the fields is V gene, D gene, CDR3 length, clone size, J gene, CDR3 DNA, CDR3 protein. D genes are given only for firm matches. The size field is filled for only some rows; it gives once, few, many or a size class.

v_call: TRBV19
d_call: .
cdr3_length: 17
clone_size: .
j_call: TRBJ2-3
cdr3_nt: TGTGCCAGTAGTAAATCGGGCGGGACGCCTAGCACAGATACGCAGTATTTT
cdr3_aa: CASSKSGGTPSTDTQYF

v_call: TRBV5-6
d_call: TRBD1
cdr3_length: 16
clone_size: once
j_call: TRBJ1-3
cdr3_nt: TGTGCCAGCAGCTTGGGGACAGGGGGCTCTGGAAACACCATATATTTT
cdr3_aa: CASSLGTGGSGNTIYF

v_call: TRBV3-1/TRBV3-2
d_call: TRBD2
cdr3_length: 20
clone_size: .
j_call: TRBJ2-1
cdr3_nt: TGTGCCAGCAGCCAAGCCGTTGGGCGATTAGCGGGTCTTTTCGGGGATGAGCAGTTCTTC
cdr3_aa: CASSQAVGRLAGLFGDEQFF

v_call: TRBV24-1
d_call: .
cdr3_length: 13
clone_size: .
j_call: TRBJ2-7
cdr3_nt: TGTGCCACGCGGGACTCTAGCTCCTACGAGCAGTACTTC
cdr3_aa: CATRDSSSYEQYF

v_call: TRBV30
d_call: .
cdr3_length: 16
clone_size: .
j_call: TRBJ1-1
cdr3_nt: TGTGCCTGGAGTGACCCAGCGGGGGCGCGTACCACTGAAGCTTTCTTT
cdr3_aa: CAWSDPAGARTTEAFF

v_call: TRBV10-3
d_call: .
cdr3_length: 13
clone_size: .
j_call: TRBJ1-2
cdr3_nt: TGTGCCATCAAAGGGCAGGGAAGGTATGGCTACACCTTC
cdr3_aa: CAIKGQGRYGYTF

v_call: TRBV18
d_call: .
cdr3_length: 15
clone_size: .
j_call: TRBJ2-3
cdr3_nt: TGTGCCAGCTCACCAGCGGGGCGACAGACAGATACGCAGTATTTT
cdr3_aa: CASSPAGRQTDTQYF

v_call: TRBV4-1
d_call: TRBD1
cdr3_length: 13
clone_size: many
j_call: TRBJ1-2
cdr3_nt: TGCGCCAGCAGCCCGACAGGGGAAGATGGCTACACCTTC
cdr3_aa: CASSPTGEDGYTF

v_call: TRBV6-5
d_call: TRBD1
cdr3_length: 15
clone_size: .
j_call: TRBJ1-4
cdr3_nt: TGTGCCAGCAGGGGGACAGGGCGCGGGAATGAAAAACTGTTTTTT
cdr3_aa: CASRGTGRGNEKLFF

v_call: TRBV12-3/TRBV12-4
d_call: TRBD1
cdr3_length: 13
clone_size: .
j_call: TRBJ1-2
cdr3_nt: TGTGCCAGCAGTTTGGGACAGAACTATGGCTACACCTTC
cdr3_aa: CASSLGQNYGYTF

v_call: TRBV7-9
d_call: TRBD1
cdr3_length: 12
clone_size: few
j_call: TRBJ1-1
cdr3_nt: TGTGCCAGCAGCCGAGGGACAGAAAGAACTTTCTTT
cdr3_aa: CASSRGTERTFF

v_call: TRBV28
d_call: TRBD1
cdr3_length: 15
clone_size: .
j_call: TRBJ2-7
cdr3_nt: TGTGCCAGCAGAAGACGGGACAGCAAGCGCTACGAGCAGTACTTC
cdr3_aa: CASRRRDSKRYEQYF

v_call: TRBV28
d_call: TRBD1
cdr3_length: 13
clone_size: .
j_call: TRBJ1-2
cdr3_nt: TGTGCCAGCAGAACAGGGGGGCACTATGGCTACACCTTC
cdr3_aa: CASRTGGHYGYTF

v_call: TRBV30
d_call: TRBD2
cdr3_length: 18
clone_size: many
j_call: TRBJ2-2
cdr3_nt: TGTGCCTGGAGTGTGATTACCTTGGGACTAGCAGACACCGGGGAGCTGTTTTTT
cdr3_aa: CAWSVITLGLADTGELFF

v_call: TRBV28
d_call: TRBD1
cdr3_length: 14
clone_size: .
j_call: TRBJ2-5
cdr3_nt: TGTGCCAGCAGTAACAGGGGGCGCCAAGAGACCCAGTACTTC
cdr3_aa: CASSNRGRQETQYF

v_call: TRBV21-1
d_call: .
cdr3_length: 14
clone_size: .
j_call: TRBJ1-3
cdr3_nt: TGTGCCAGCAGCATGCCCAGGCCTGGAAACACCATATATTTT
cdr3_aa: CASSMPRPGNTIYF

v_call: TRBV5-1
d_call: TRBD2
cdr3_length: 14
clone_size: .
j_call: TRBJ2-2
cdr3_nt: TGCGCCAGCAGCTGGGGGGGATACACCGGGGAGCTGTTTTTT
cdr3_aa: CASSWGGYTGELFF

v_call: TRBV7-6
d_call: .
cdr3_length: 15
clone_size: few
j_call: TRBJ2-7
cdr3_nt: TGTGCCAGCAGCTTAGCCGGCGGGCTAACCTACGAGCAGTACTTC
cdr3_aa: CASSLAGGLTYEQYF

v_call: TRBV6-1
d_call: TRBD2
cdr3_length: 16
clone_size: .
j_call: TRBJ2-1
cdr3_nt: TGTGCCAGCAGTGAACAGCCTAGCGGGATTTACAATGAGCAGTTCTTC
cdr3_aa: CASSEQPSGIYNEQFF

v_call: TRBV5-1
d_call: TRBD1
cdr3_length: 15
clone_size: .
j_call: TRBJ2-5
cdr3_nt: TGCGCCAGCAAGGTCGCGACAGGGGATCAAGAGACCCAGTACTTC
cdr3_aa: CASKVATGDQETQYF

v_call: TRBV7-9
d_call: .
cdr3_length: 15
clone_size: .
j_call: TRBJ2-7
cdr3_nt: TGTGCCAGCAGCTTAACGCACGTGAGCCCCTACGAGCAGTACTTC
cdr3_aa: CASSLTHVSPYEQYF

v_call: TRBV5-1
d_call: .
cdr3_length: 15
clone_size: .
j_call: TRBJ1-5
cdr3_nt: TGCGCCAGCAGCCCCCTAGGAGGGGGAGGGCAGCCCCAGCATTTT
cdr3_aa: CASSPLGGGGQPQHF